One sample yielded the 31 T cell receptor beta chains listed below, sequenced in a study of cytomegalovirus exposure and HLA in healthy donors. PCR used 60 Vbeta primers and 13 Jbeta primers. Clones were sequenced by immunoSEQ multiplex PCR, and TCRdb holds only the in-frame ones, with some missing. The data hold roughly 140,000 clones, with roughly four fifths observed a single time. Sequencing was carried out using PBMCs. The receptors shown here come from a woman aged 55-70 years in good health and CMV-seropositive.

The V gene is TRBV28, the J gene TRBJ1-1; D perhaps matches TRBD1 (5 bases). The germline V gene encodes CDR1 MDHEN and CDR2 SYDVKM. The V gene lost 8 bases and the J gene lost 1 base, with 17 bases spanning the gap. This CDR3 spans 15 amino acids. CDR3 in amino acids: CASQHSRTGNTEAFF. The CDR3 DNA reads TGTGCCAGCCAACATTCCCGAACAGGGAACACTGAAGCTTTCTTT.

This sequence joins TRBV5-7 and TRBJ2-7; perhaps TRBD2 as D (6 bases). TRBV5-7 is filed as an ORF, its function uncertain. There are 15 residues in the CDR3. The ends were cut back, 1 base at V and 3 bases at J, with 14 bases in the middle. CDR3 nucleotides: TGTGCCAGCAGCTTGCGGGCAGCGGGCAACTACGAGCAGTACTTC. This translates into CASSLRAAGNYEQYF.

The chain links TRBV29-1 to TRBJ2-7; 14 bases align to TRBD2. Germline V CDR1 and CDR2: SQVTM, ANQGSEA. This CDR3 comprises 13 residues. Unmatched junction bases numbered 1, after V lost 4 bases and J lost 5 bases. CDR3 bases: TGCAGCGTTGGGACTAGCGGGGGGCACGAGCAGTACTTC. This gives the protein CSVGTSGGHEQYF.

The chain uses TRBV6-6 and TRBJ1-1; no reliable D call. Trimming cost V 6 bases and J 1 base, with 9 bases left between them. CDR3 length: 13 residues. Looked up from germline, CDR1 is MNHNY and CDR2 is SVGAGI (reference sequence). The CDR3 protein is CASSPGRNTEAFF. CDR3 DNA: TGTGCCAGCAGCCCCGGGAGGAACACTGAAGCTTTCTTT.

This clone has more than one count but fewer than ten. One end of the junction fails to match germline, which may point to a read error. This sample also contains other DNA sequences that code for the same CDR3. The chain is built from TRBV6-4 and TRBJ2-1; TRBD2 matches at 14 bases. The CDR3 length is 14 residues. CDR1 and CDR2 from the germline V gene are MRHNA and SNTAGT. The CDR3 nucleotides read TGCGCCAGCAGTGGGACTAGCGGGAGCAATGAGCAGTTCTTC. The encoded protein is CASSGTSGSNEQFF.

The chain carries TRBV28 and TRBJ2-1; 11 nucleotides agree with TRBD2. CDR1 is MDHEN and CDR2 is SYDVKM in the germline V gene. V shed 5 bases, J shed 0 bases, and the junction held 15 bases outside the gene matches. The CDR3 is made up of 20 amino acids. The CDR3 DNA reads TGTGCCAGCAGTCCACCCAGGGGGACTAGCGGACCGAGCTCCTACAATGAGCAGTTCTTC. Its protein is CASSPPRGTSGPSSYNEQFF. Drawing the rest from reference TRBV28 and TRBJ2-1, the complete variable domain is DVKVTQSSRYLVKRTGEKVFLECVQDMDHENMFWYRQDPGLGLRLIYFSYDVKMKEKGDIPEGYSVSREKKERFSLILESASTNQTSMYLCASSPPRGTSGPSSYNEQFFGPGTRLTVL.

V usage is TRBV16 and J usage is TRBJ1-1, with 8 positions matching TRBD1. V lost 4 bases to trimming and J lost 3 bases; unmatched junction nucleotides: 7. Germline lookup yields CDR1 KGHSY and CDR2 FQNENV. The CDR3 loop spans 15 amino acids. The CDR3 DNA follows: TGTGCCAGCAGCCTACGGACAGGGAGCGACACTGAAGCTTTCTTT. Encoded protein: CASSLRTGSDTEAFF.

This rearrangement joins TRBV5-1 to TRBJ2-2, with D possibly matching TRBD1 (6 bases). Per germline, CDR1 SGHRS and CDR2 YFSETQ. The CDR3 sequence is 14 residues long. Trimming cost V 7 bases and J 4 bases, with 14 bases left between them. DNA for the CDR3: TGCGCCAGCTTCCTCCAGGGGAGCACCGGGGAGCTGTTTTTT. Residues: CASFLQGSTGELFF.

The rearrangement uses TRBV29-1 and TRBJ2-1, with D tentatively TRBD1 (7 bases). Germline lookup yields CDR1 SQVTM and CDR2 ANQGSEA. This CDR3 has 16 residues. V was cut by 0 bases and J by 7 bases, with 19 bases left in between. The CDR3 spells CSVEEGGGVGNNEQFF. The CDR3 DNA follows: TGCAGCGTTGAAGAAGGGGGCGGGGTAGGGAATAATGAGCAGTTCTTC.

The chain uses TRBV4-2 and TRBJ2-5, with D possibly being TRBD2 (6 bases). The J call could be wrong; TRBJ2-7 is a better fit for the DNA end. The length of the CDR3 is 15 residues. In germline, CDR1 is LGHNA, CDR2 YNFKEQ. The CDR3 protein is CASSQAFGSGYEQYF. The CDR3 nucleotides read TGTGCCAGCAGCCAAGCGTTTGGTAGCGGCTACGAGCAGTACTTC.

This chain connects TRBV7-2 to TRBJ2-5; TRBD1 aligns across 10 bases. Trimming cost V 5 bases and J 2 bases; bases outside gene matches: 5. The length of the CDR3 is 15 residues. Germline V gene sequence: CDR1 SGHTA, CDR2 FQGNSA. The CDR3 nucleotides read TGTGCCAGCAGCGCCGGGACAGGGGAACAAGAGACCCAGTACTTC. Its translation: CASSAGTGEQETQYF. Combining the CDR3 with reference TRBV7-2 and TRBJ2-5 gives the whole variable domain GAGVSQSPSNKVTEKGKDVELRCDPISGHTALYWYRQSLGQGLEFLIYFQGNSAPDKSGLPSDRFSAERTGGSVSTLTIQRTQQEDSAVYLCASSAGTGEQETQYFGPGTRLLVL.

The genes are TRBV5-4 and TRBJ2-3; 10 bases map to TRBD2. V lost 7 bases, J lost 2 bases, and 1 base stayed unmatched. Germline CDR1 and CDR2: SGHNT and YYREEE (reference sequence). This CDR3 contains 13 residues. The CDR3 DNA sequence: TGTGCCAGCGGGACTAGCGCCACAGATACGCAGTATTTT. It encodes CASGTSATDTQYF.

There are a few counts of this clone. The chain joins TRBV29-1 to TRBJ2-5; maybe TRBD2 (7 bases). The ends were cut back, 4 bases at V and 5 bases at J, with 14 bases in the middle. The CDR3 loop spans 13 amino acids. Germline V gene data show CDR1 as SQVTM and CDR2 as ANQGSEA. This CDR3 is CSVGAKGGETQYF. In nucleotides, the CDR3 is TGCAGCGTTGGGGCTAAGGGGGGGGAGACCCAGTACTTC.

V usage is TRBV7-8 and J usage is TRBJ2-1; perhaps TRBD1 as D (6 bases). This CDR3 is 12 amino acids long. The V gene lost 5 bases and the J gene lost 10 bases, with 12 bases spanning the gap. Germline V lookup: CDR1 SGHVS, CDR2 FQNEAQ. CDR3 residues: CASSRDNDEQFF. In DNA form, the CDR3 reads TGTGCCAGCAGCAGGGACAACGACGAGCAGTTCTTC.

This rearrangement joins TRBV7-2 to TRBJ2-7; D might be TRBD2 (5 bases). Trimming stripped 1 base from V and 10 bases from J, with 8 bases between. This CDR3 contains 11 residues. Germline lookup yields CDR1 SGHTA and CDR2 FQGNSA. CDR3 sequence reads: CASSLGELQYF. The CDR3 DNA reads TGTGCCAGCAGCTTAGGGGAGCTTCAGTACTTC.

The chain couples TRBV19 to TRBJ2-1; TRBD2 aligns across 7 bases. Germline lookup yields CDR1 LNHDA and CDR2 SQIVND (reference sequence). The CDR3 is 19 residues long. V shed 0 bases, J shed 5 bases, and the junction held 16 bases outside the gene matches. The CDR3 here is CASSIDLASGLGLDNEQFF. The CDR3 DNA is TGTGCCAGTAGTATAGACCTCGCTAGCGGACTGGGCCTCGACAATGAGCAGTTCTTC.

This rearrangement joins TRBV7-9 to TRBJ2-5; D is perhaps TRBD1 (5 bases). This CDR3 has 16 amino acids. Germline CDR1 reads SEHNR; CDR2 reads FQNEAQ (reference sequence). V was trimmed by 4 bases and J by 2 bases, leaving 17 bases between them. The CDR3 DNA sequence: TGTGCCAGCAGCTCCCCCTCAGGGCGGCATCAAGAGACCCAGTACTTC. Translating it yields CASSSPSGRHQETQYF.

The chain links TRBV7-2 to TRBJ1-3; tentatively, D is TRBD1 (6 bases). In germline, CDR1 is SGHTA, CDR2 FQGNSA. The V gene lost 0 bases and the J gene lost 1 base, with 10 bases spanning the gap. The CDR3 has 16 amino acids. CDR3 region: CASSLAGGASGNTIYF. The CDR3 region has the DNA TGTGCCAGCAGCTTAGCGGGGGGGGCGTCTGGAAACACCATATATTTT.

The rearrangement joins TRBV5-1 to TRBJ2-1; 10 nucleotides align to TRBD2. Unmatched junction bases numbered 3, after V lost 3 bases and J lost 0 bases. CDR3 length: 16 amino acids. Germline V gene data show CDR1 as SGHRS and CDR2 as YFSETQ. The CDR3 DNA is TGCGCCAGCAGCTCTGGACTAGCGGACTCCTACAATGAGCAGTTCTTC. Its translation: CASSSGLADSYNEQFF.

In its sample, this clone was seen a few times. The chain uses TRBV4-1 and TRBJ1-5, with D possibly TRBD1 on 6 matching bases. Trimming stripped 3 bases from V and 1 base from J, with 16 bases between. Germline loops: CDR1 MGHRA, CDR2 YSYEKL. The CDR3 runs 17 residues. This CDR3 reads CASSQTGTLGSNQPQHF. The DNA for the CDR3 is TGCGCCAGCAGCCAGACCGGGACACTGGGAAGCAATCAGCCCCAGCATTTT.

This rearrangement joins TRBV5-1 to TRBJ2-3; 8 bases match TRBD1. The CDR3 covers 15 residues. CDR1 SGHRS and CDR2 YFSETQ come from the germline V gene. Unmatched junction bases numbered 8, after V lost 3 bases and J lost 5 bases. The CDR3 loop reads CASSSGQGTVDTQYF. In DNA, the CDR3 is TGCGCCAGCAGCTCAGGACAGGGAACGGTAGATACGCAGTATTTT. Complete variable domain (other parts from reference TRBV5-1 and TRBJ2-3): KAGVTQTPRYLIKTRGQQVTLSCSPISGHRSVSWYQQTPGQGLQFLFEYFSETQRNKGNFPGRFSGRQFSNSRSEMNVSTLELGDSALYLCASSSGQGTVDTQYFGPGTRLTVL.

The chain uses TRBV15 and TRBJ2-2; weak D call: TRBD2 (5 bases). CDR1 is LNHNV and CDR2 is YYDKDF in the germline V gene (reference sequence). The V gene lost 6 bases and the J gene lost 6 bases, with 14 bases spanning the gap. CDR3 length: 14 amino acids. CDR3 DNA: TGTGCCACCAGTAGCCGAGTGGGAGCCGGGGAGCTGTTTTTT. Its translation: CATSSRVGAGELFF.

About this clone: A read error may account for a junction end that differs from germline. The J gene is TRBJ1-3, the V gene TRBV4-3; 10 positions agree with TRBD1. Germline-derived CDR1 and CDR2 are LGHNA and YSLEER. The CDR3 is 17 residues long. CDR3 DNA: TGCGCCAGCAGCCAAGTTAGCGGGACAGGGGTTGGAAACACCGTATATTTT. Its translation is CASSQVSGTGVGNTVYF.

V usage is TRBV19 and J usage is TRBJ2-1; 8 bases are shared with TRBD2. The CDR3 contains 17 residues. Germline assignment: CDR1 LNHDA and CDR2 SQIVND (reference sequence). J was trimmed by 0 bases and V by 5 bases; bases with no gene match: 9. CDR3 protein: CASSGVAGTSSYNEQFF. As DNA, the CDR3 is TGTGCCAGTAGTGGGGTAGCGGGGACGAGCTCCTACAATGAGCAGTTCTTC.

The V and J genes are TRBV6-5 and TRBJ2-1; maybe TRBD1 (5 bases). Per the germline V gene, CDR1 is MNHEY and CDR2 is SVGAGI. The V gene lost 3 bases and the J gene lost 2 bases, with 14 bases spanning the gap. This CDR3 spans 16 amino acids. CDR3 nucleotides: TGTGCCAGCAGTTATTCTTGGGAACAGGCCTACAATGAGCAGTTCTTC. It yields the protein CASSYSWEQAYNEQFF.

The rearrangement uses TRBV7-8 and TRBJ2-7, with 7 bases fitting TRBD1. CDR3 length: 15 residues. Germline V gene lookup returns CDR1 SGHVS and CDR2 FQNEAQ. J was trimmed by 2 bases and V by 2 bases; bases with no gene match: 6. The CDR3 loop reads CASSLTGTAAYEQYF. The CDR3 region has the DNA TGTGCCAGCAGCTTAACCGGGACAGCAGCCTACGAGCAGTACTTC.

Concerning this clone: This CDR3 is also generated by other DNA sequences in the sample. The gene calls are TRBV30 and TRBJ2-1; 13 nucleotides align to TRBD2. From germline, CDR1 is GTSNPN and CDR2 SVGIG (reference sequence). Germline trimming cut 5 bases from V and 8 bases from J; bases unmatched to any gene: 6. CDR3 length equals 14 residues. CDR3 nucleotides: TGTGCCTGGGAACTAGCGGGAGGGCCGTATGAGCAGTTCTTC. It encodes CAWELAGGPYEQFF.

This clone was seen only once. The chain uses TRBV5-1 and TRBJ2-5, with a weak D call TRBD1 (5 bases). CDR1 SGHRS and CDR2 YFSETQ come from the germline V gene. V gave up 4 bases and J gave up 2 bases, with 12 bases separating them. The CDR3 sequence is 14 residues long. CDR3 nucleotide sequence: TGCGCCAGCAGCCGGAGTCCAGGGCAAGAGACCCAGTACTTC. Its protein product is CASSRSPGQETQYF.

V and J are TRBV6-1 and TRBJ2-7, with a weak D call TRBD1 (6 bases). V was shortened by 4 bases and J by 5 bases, with 15 bases between the two germline ends. There are 14 residues in the CDR3. Germline V gives CDR1 MNHNS, CDR2 SASEGT. The CDR3 DNA is TGTGCCAGCAGTGTCAGGGGAATAGAACACGAGCAGTACTTC. This translates into CASSVRGIEHEQYF.

This clone has a handful of counts. This chain uses TRBV12-5 with TRBJ2-1, with 7 bases identical to TRBD1. CDR3 length equals 15 residues. CDR1 LGHNT and CDR2 FRNRAP come from the germline V gene. With V trimmed by 5 bases and J by 8 bases, 12 bases remained unmatched. The CDR3 nucleotides read TGTGCTAGTGGTCTAACAGGGGCTCCCAGCGATGAGCAGTTCTTC. Protein: CASGLTGAPSDEQFF.

This sequence joins TRBV14 and TRBJ2-1, with 7 bases lining up with TRBD2. This CDR3 is built from 18 residues. The V gene's germline CDR1 is SGHDN and CDR2 FVKESK. V lost 0 bases, J lost 4 bases, and 12 bases stayed unmatched. This CDR3 reads CASSQDTRASGLYNEQFF. In DNA form, the CDR3 reads TGTGCCAGCAGCCAAGATACTAGGGCTAGCGGATTATACAATGAGCAGTTCTTC.